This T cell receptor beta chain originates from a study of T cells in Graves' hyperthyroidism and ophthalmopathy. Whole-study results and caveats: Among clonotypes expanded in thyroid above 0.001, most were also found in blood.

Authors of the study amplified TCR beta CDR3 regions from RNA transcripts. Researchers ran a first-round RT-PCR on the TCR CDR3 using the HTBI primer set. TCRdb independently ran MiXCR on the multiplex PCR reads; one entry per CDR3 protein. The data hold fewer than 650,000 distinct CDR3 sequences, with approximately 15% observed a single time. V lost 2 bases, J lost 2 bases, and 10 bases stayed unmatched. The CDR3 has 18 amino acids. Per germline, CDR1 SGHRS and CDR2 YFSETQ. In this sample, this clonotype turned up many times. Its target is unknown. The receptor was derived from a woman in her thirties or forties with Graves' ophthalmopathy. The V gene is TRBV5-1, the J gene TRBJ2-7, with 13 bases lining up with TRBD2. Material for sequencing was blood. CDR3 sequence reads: CASSFMTAGTSGTYEQYF. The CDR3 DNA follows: TGCGCCAGCAGCTTTATGACAGCGGGGACTAGCGGGACCTACGAGCAGTACTTC.